This TCR beta chain was obtained from a study of OX40 agonist ivuxolimab in advanced cancers. Turning to the study itself: Partial responses were recorded for three patients, including one with hepatocellular carcinoma and two with cutaneous melanoma.

Overall study results and limits: In CD8+ T cells, expanded clones were on average more numerous than in CD4+. The antigen specificity of the peripheral T cells (those that were expanded) was not determined. Both CD4+ and CD8+ T cell populations in blood had undergone clonal expansion by week 6 at 0.1 to 3.0 mg/kg.

The V end was cut by 3 bases, the J end by 9 bases, with 15 bases between. The CDR3 consists of 14 residues. Germline V gene data show CDR1 as SQVTM and CDR2 as ANQGSEA. The repertoire was sequenced with immunoSEQ multiplex PCR; TCRdb's copy has only in-frame clones and lacks some. The sample yields approximately 54,000 clones, around 93% seen once. This clone showed up just once. The antigen remains undetermined. The sequences come from CD4+ or CD8+ T cells sorted from blood, collected in a trial of the OX40 agonist ivuxolimab. The sequence was obtained from an adult with an advanced solid tumor such as melanoma, head and neck, liver or kidney cancer. This chain connects TRBV29-1 to TRBJ1-6, with D possibly being TRBD1 (5 bases). The CDR3 nucleotides are TGCAGCGTTGAGGGAAACAGGAGGGGTTCACCCCTCCACTTT. This translates into CSVEGNRRGSPLHF.